This TCR beta chain was sequenced during a study of control samples from healthy donors and cancer patients. Germline V CDR1 and CDR2: SGHKS, YYEKEE (reference sequence). The CDR3 is 14 residues long. V was trimmed by 3 bases and J by 0 bases, leaving 9 bases between them. The table came from immunoSEQ multiplex PCR; TCRdb's copy has only in-frame clones and leaves some out. The sample holds tens of thousands of clones, roughly 94% seen once. Sequencing was carried out using blood. The chain combines TRBV5-5 with TRBJ1-2; D is ambiguous. The receptor's source is a man between 60 and 75 years old in good health. The CDR3 DNA follows: TGTGCCAGCAGCTACGACGGCGCTAACTATGGCTACACCTTC. Its protein is CASSYDGANYGYTF. The complete variable domain, with remaining parts taken from reference TRBV5-5 and TRBJ1-2, reads DAGVTQSPTHLIKTRGQQVTLRCSPISGHKSVSWYQQVLGQGPQFIFQYYEKEERGRGNFPDRFSARQFPNYSSELNVNALLLGDSALYLCASSYDGANYGYTFGSGTRLTVV.